This entry concerns a single T cell receptor beta chain. The antigen it recognizes is unknown. Qualities for individual bases were not recorded, and no much larger clone is one base off. Donors were 39 systemically healthy Caucasian individuals from Russia aged about 6 to 100 years. Each donor gave ten milliliters of peripheral blood, collected into EDTA-treated Vacutainer tubes. Ficoll-Paque density-gradient centrifugation was used to isolate PBMCs, with at least 6 million per sample. Trizol reagent was used to extract total RNA from the PBMCs, yielding at least 6 micrograms per sample. For every donor, an aliquot of PBMCs went through flow cytometry to measure the percentages of naive CD45RAhigh/CD27high T cells. These data are taken from a study of blood T cells in healthy people across ages (dated by TCRdb to between 2014 and 2016). For the wider study: In model experiments, roughly one uniquely barcoded TCR beta cDNA molecule per two T cells was captured by template switching. For two donors (one aged 18 to 29 and one aged 80 or older), the study analyzed two additional independent replicas of 1 million unique cDNA reads from the same blood draw. The donors were split into four age groups: young (average around 15 years), middle-aged (around 40), aged (more than 60) and long-lived (roughly 80). The study measured age-related changes in TCR beta repertoire diversity using deep sequencing normalized with unique cDNA molecular identifiers. To avoid experimental bias, donors of different ages were randomly spread across the sequencing lanes.

The paper's findings and limits, for the study overall: The percentage of naive T cells measured by flow cytometry correlated strongly with observed TCR beta diversity. As age increased, observed TCR beta diversity per million T cells dropped in a roughly linear way, and a significant reduction was already evident by age about 40. Compared with the aged group, more naive CD4+ T cells, fewer expanded clones and increased TCR diversity were shown by the long-lived group, suggesting age selection. Estimates of total diversity based on one million sequenced T cells were regarded as lower bounds and as underestimates. Because profiling used bulk unsorted PBMCs, naive and antigen-experienced compartments could not be compared conclusively. Because donor CMV infection status was unknown, age-related changes in expanded clonotypes were potentially confounded.

Libraries were made using 5' RACE. The reads were generated on an Illumina HiSeq 2500. A second PCR of about 6 to 11 cycles was run with a J-beta primer mix and a sample-barcoded 5' primer. A template-switch 5' adaptor carrying 12 random nucleotides introduced a unique molecular identifier onto each TCR beta cDNA molecule. Each sample yielded at least 3 million CDR3-containing paired-end reads. First-strand cDNA synthesis was performed from all RNA using the Mint cDNA synthesis kit, with priming by a TRBC-specific oligonucleotide. Following uracil-DNA glycosylase treatment, all cDNA underwent a first 18-cycle PCR with the universal primers M1SS and BC2_uni_R. Turning to the authors' computational methods: Normalization of each sample was performed by random selection of 1 million high-quality reads, each carrying a distinct molecular identifier. Reads with shared molecular identifiers were discarded instead of being binned into consensus sequences. CDR3 identification, clonotype clustering and error correction used MiTCR with a Q25 quality threshold and the strictest error-elimination algorithm. A nonparametric unseen species model using Euler transformation provided a lower-bound estimate of total TCR beta diversity. The public sequencing data were trimmed at Q25 with fastp and processed into clonotypes with MiXCR by TCRdb, which kept only in-frame beta chains. Rows with a matching CDR3 protein are joined into one entry that keeps the most common DNA and genes. TCRdb, not the original authors, processed these V and J calls. The sample contains hundreds of thousands of distinct CDR3 sequences, about 30% of them found a single time. The ten largest account for 15% to 18% of the sample.

The receptor comes from an elderly woman in good health. The specimen sequenced was blood.

CDR3 loop: CASMKTEDNSPLHF. The nucleotide sequence reads as follows: TGTGCCAGCATGAAAACCGAAGATAATTCACCCCTCCACTTT. The rearranged chain carries TRBV27 and TRBJ1-6; no confident D gene assignment can be made. The germline V gene (reference sequence) specifies MNHEY as CDR1 and SMNVEV as CDR2. The CDR3 spans 14 residues, from the cysteine through the phenylalanine. The DNA shown is the 42-base CDR3, in frame from base 1. The junction carries 12 bases between V and J, which are trimmed by 7 bases and 5 bases respectively.